This TCR delta chain emerged from a study of γδ T cells in repeated Plasmodium falciparum infection (dated by TCRdb to the early 2020s). Regarding the research as a whole: The natural-infection arm enrolled Malian children exposed to intense seasonal malaria transmission, compared against age and gender matched Australian children. In the study, the shaping of the human gammadelta T cell repertoire by repeated Plasmodium falciparum infection was examined using natural infection in Mali and controlled human malaria infection. Four controlled human malaria infections were administered to roughly five malaria-naive U.S. adults over 644 days by bites from P. falciparum NF54-infected Anopheles stephensi mosquitoes. Samples were collected from controlled-infection subjects at baseline, immediately before selected infections, and 21 days after each infection. Malian gammadelta TCR repertoires were analysed cross-sectionally during no-transmission periods and were analysed longitudinally across acute febrile malaria episodes. Overall study results and their limits: The Malian cohort came from a small rural village of predominantly one ethnic group, limiting generalizability. Because the controlled-infection cohort was small, analysis of inter-individual variability in gammadelta T cell responses was limited.

This clone was counted only a few times. Its antigen is not yet known. This DNA's translation differs at residue 10 from TCRdb's protein, which comes from a much larger clone; a read error is likely, and the protein shown is translated from the DNA. The method behind the library was multiplex PCR. The reads were generated on an Illumina MiSeq. From each sorted gammadelta T cell sample, both TCR gamma (TRG) and TCR delta (TRD) chains were sequenced. On the study's bioinformatics: Clonotype tree plots, accumulated frequency of the top 20 clonotypes, diversity index (DI) and D75 metrics were included in the repertoire analyses. Via CATT, TCRdb reprocessed the public reads, and rows with identical DNA were then joined. These V and J calls are TCRdb output, not the study's own analysis. Within this sample are tens of thousands of delta-chain clones, with roughly 0.9% of them counted one time only. Clones ranked in the top ten supply more than 9% of the sample.

The specimen sequenced was gamma-delta T cells from blood. This receptor was identified in a pool of human donors (malaria-infected and uninfected, not separated).

The CDR3 region has the sequence CALGVGGTPCTDKLIF. The nucleotide sequence is TGTGCTCTTGGCGTCGGGGGGACCCCCTGCACCGATAAACTCATCTTT. The V and J segments used are TRDV1 and TRDJ1, and the D gene may be TRDD3, 6 bases matching. TCRdb gives no J gene; it was assigned here by matching the DNA to germline. V is shortened by 6 bases, J by 1 base, and the region joining them spans 18 bases. CDR1 and CDR2 are read off the germline V gene as TSWWSYY and QGS. Including the terminal cysteine and phenylalanine, the CDR3 comprises 16 residues. The retained sequence is limited to the CDR3, 48 bases, with the frame set at the first base.